Described below is a single T cell receptor (beta chain) sequence and its context. No antigen is known for it. CDR3 size: 15 residues. The V and J ends lost 1 base and 4 bases, in that order; junction bases with no gene match: 7. Germline CDR1 reads SGHTA; CDR2 reads FQGNSA. The sample belongs to a study of T cell responses to AZD1222 COVID-19 vaccine. Study observations and caveats: Researchers took repertoire samples only after the peak T cell response had come. There were mostly white British donors and more females than males, and clonal diversity was possibly underestimated.

Using immunoSEQ multiplex PCR, the repertoire was profiled, and TCRdb retains in-frame clones only, with some absent. The sample consists of fewer than 200,000 clones, 80% to 95% of them appearing once. The clonotype was recovered from an adult in good health. The sequencing here drew on peripheral blood, taken on day 0 of AZD1222 vaccination. The genes are TRBV7-2 and TRBJ2-7; 7 bases line up with TRBD1. CDR3 bases: TGTGCCAGCAGCTTAGACCCTGGGACAGTTTACGAGCAGTACTTC. Translated, it gives CASSLDPGTVYEQYF.